A single sample gave rise to the 23 T cell receptor beta chains below, sequenced in a study of CD8 T cells in ankylosing spondylitis (dated by TCRdb to 2017 to 2019). The investigation overall reported the following: Blood from ankylosing spondylitis patients appeared to be characterized by a TCR beta motif made up of under ten highly homologous amino acid variants.

The library came from 5' RACE. The instrument was an Illumina HiSeq 2500. TCRdb applied fastp at Q25 and MiXCR to the public reads, then kept only in-frame beta chains. Each entry is one CDR3 protein sequence, shown with its most common DNA and genes. The sample yields more than 600,000 distinct CDR3 sequences; roughly 19% were counted once. About a fifth of the sample lies in the top ten. Their antigen targets remain unknown. The sequenced sample was blood, either unsorted or a sorted T cell fraction (not recorded which). These receptors originate from a male donor with ankylosing spondylitis.

This clonotype showed up many times. The CDR3 DNA reads TGTGCCAGCAGCCCAGGAGGGGGTTCGCCTCAGCCCCAGCATTTT. This gives the protein CASSPGGGSPQPQHF. The chain combines TRBV7-3 with TRBJ1-5; a weak D match, TRBD1 (6 bases). Deletions cut 5 bases from V and 6 bases from J, with 17 bases between. The CDR3 covers 15 residues. CDR1 and CDR2 (germline): SGHTA, FQGTGA.

This clonotype has a handful of counts. This chain connects TRBV29-1 to TRBJ2-3; maybe TRBD2 (6 bases). Germline V gives CDR1 SQVTM, CDR2 ANQGSEA. This CDR3 comprises 12 residues. The ends were cut back, 3 bases at V and 3 bases at J, with 7 bases in the middle. This CDR3 reads CSVELATDTQYF. DNA of the CDR3: TGCAGCGTTGAGCTAGCGACAGATACGCAGTATTTT.

The table lists this clonotype with a few counts. V is TRBV12-3 or TRBV12-4 and J is TRBJ2-3; D unresolved. Trimming stripped 3 bases from V and 2 bases from J, with 9 bases between. The length of the CDR3 is 14 residues. The CDR3 is CASSFAVPTDTQYF. In DNA, the CDR3 is TGTGCCAGCAGTTTCGCGGTCCCCACAGATACGCAGTATTTT.

The V call is TRBV7-2, the J call TRBJ2-2; 10 bases fit TRBD2. The CDR3 is 23 residues long. The ends lost 7 bases at V and 0 bases at J; junction bases unmatched: 26. The V gene's germline CDR1 is SGHTA and CDR2 FQGNSA. CDR3 in DNA: TGTGCCAGCACGTATATACCCCCTTTGTATAGCGGGGGGAGTCGTGCGAACACCGGGGAGCTGTTTTTT. It yields the protein CASTYIPPLYSGGSRANTGELFF.

The chain is built from TRBV7-2 and TRBJ1-1, with a weak D call TRBD1 (5 bases). Germline V gene lookup returns CDR1 SGHTA and CDR2 FQGNSA. The CDR3 sequence is 14 residues long. Between the trimmed V and J ends, which lost 5 bases and 4 bases, there was a span of 14 bases. The chain's CDR3 is CASSPDLRGTEAFF. DNA of the CDR3: TGTGCCAGCAGCCCGGACTTGAGGGGCACTGAAGCTTTCTTT.

This clonotype was observed a handful of times. The chain combines TRBV5-1 with TRBJ1-1; 12 bases fit TRBD1. Germline CDR1 and CDR2: SGHRS and YFSETQ. J was trimmed by 0 bases and V by 3 bases; bases with no gene match: 3. The CDR3 is made up of 16 amino acids. CDR3 DNA sequence: TGCGCCAGCAGCTCGGGACAGGGGGCCTTGAACACTGAAGCTTTCTTT. Amino acid sequence: CASSSGQGALNTEAFF. The full variable domain, rest sourced from reference TRBV5-1 and TRBJ1-1, is KAGVTQTPRYLIKTRGQQVTLSCSPISGHRSVSWYQQTPGQGLQFLFEYFSETQRNKGNFPGRFSGRQFSNSRSEMNVSTLELGDSALYLCASSSGQGALNTEAFFGQGTRLTVV.

The gene calls are TRBV29-1 and TRBJ2-7; 7 bases align to TRBD2. Germline V CDR1 and CDR2: SQVTM, ANQGSEA. Trimming at V came to 3 bases and at J to 4 bases, leaving 15 bases not matched to a gene. This CDR3 spans 16 amino acids. The CDR3 region has the DNA TGCAGCGTTGAGATCCGATGGGAGGGAGCCCATTACGAGCAGTACTTC. Protein: CSVEIRWEGAHYEQYF.

This clonotype was counted a few times. The chain recombines TRBV30 with TRBJ2-7; D is unclear. Between the trimmed V and J ends, which lost 2 bases and 3 bases, there was a span of 5 bases. This CDR3 has 11 residues. CDR1 is GTSNPN, CDR2 SVGIG, per germline (reference sequence). The CDR3 DNA sequence: TGTGCCTGGAGTACCCACTACGAGCAGTACTTC. Amino acid sequence: CAWSTHYEQYF. Together with reference TRBV30 and TRBJ2-7, the CDR3 gives the full variable domain: SQTIHQWPATLVQPVGSPLSLECTVEGTSNPNLYWYRQAAGRGLQLLFYSVGIGQISSEVPQNLSASRPQDRQFILSSKKLLLSDSGFYLCAWSTHYEQYFGPGTRLTVT.

At least ten counts were recorded for this clonotype. The chain links TRBV12-3 or TRBV12-4 to TRBJ2-7, with D tentatively TRBD1 (7 bases). V dropped 1 base and J dropped 2 bases, with 15 bases sitting between them. The CDR3 spans 16 residues. As DNA, the CDR3 is TGTGCCAGCAGTTTAGGTACGGGAGACAGGGCCTACGAGCAGTACTTC. Translating gives CASSLGTGDRAYEQYF.

The CDR3 nucleotides read TGTGCCAGCAGCATTGGGACGGATACACTTCAGCCCCAGCATTTT. This sequence encodes CASSIGTDTLQPQHF. The rearrangement links TRBV7-8 to TRBJ1-5, with a tentative D call TRBD1 (5 bases). Trimming removed 5 bases from V and 6 bases from J, with 17 bases in between. The CDR3 has 15 residues. The germline V gene has CDR1 SGHVS and CDR2 FQNEAQ. Filled out from reference TRBV7-8 and TRBJ1-5, the complete variable domain reads GAGVSQSPRYKVAKRGQDVALRCDPISGHVSLFWYQQALGQGPEFLTYFQNEAQLDKSGLPSDRFFAERPEGSVSTLKIQRTQQEDSAVYLCASSIGTDTLQPQHFGDGTRLSIL.

This clonotype came up once. The V and J genes are TRBV7-9 and TRBJ2-1, with 12 bases fitting TRBD2. Germline trimming cut 1 base from V and 9 bases from J; bases unmatched to any gene: 4. Germline assignment: CDR1 SEHNR and CDR2 FQNEAQ (reference sequence). The CDR3 runs to 15 residues. Here the CDR3 DNA reads TGTGCCAGCAGCTTAGTACTAGCGGGAGGAGCTGAGCAGTTCTTC. Encoded protein: CASSLVLAGGAEQFF.

The chain carries TRBV20-1 and TRBJ2-3; D gene uncertain. There are 16 residues in the CDR3. Germline CDR1 and CDR2: DFQATT and SNEGSKA (reference sequence). The CDR3 region is CRVDEWTSGSTDTQYF. The CDR3 coding sequence is TGCAGAGTTGATGAGTGGACCTCCGGGTCCACAGATACGCAGTATTTT.

The V call is TRBV21-1, the J call TRBJ1-3; the table's D gene call, TRBD1, was not cross checked with the DNA. TRBV21-1 is assigned pseudogene status. CDR3 length equals 19 residues. CDR3 sequence reads: CASSKLPWHGDRAGNTIYF. DNA of the CDR3: TGTGCCAGCAGCAAACTCCCCTGGCATGGAGACAGGGCGGGAAACACCATATATTTT.

The chain carries TRBV20-1 and TRBJ1-6, with D possibly TRBD1 on 6 matching bases. The CDR3 is 15 residues long. V dropped 6 bases and J dropped 6 bases, with 18 bases sitting between them. The germline V gene has CDR1 DFQATT and CDR2 SNEGSKA (reference sequence). CDR3 DNA: TGCAGTGCAGTCGATTCGGGACATCTTAATTCACCCCTCCACTTT. The encoded protein is CSAVDSGHLNSPLHF.

The CDR3 DNA reads as TGTGCCAGCAGTAGCATACAGGGGGGGACTGAAGCTTTCTTT. Protein sequence: CASSSIQGGTEAFF. The chain links TRBV6-2 or TRBV6-3 to TRBJ1-1; 8 nucleotides line up with TRBD1. CDR1 is MNHEY, CDR2 SVGEGT, per germline. V lost 5 bases and J lost 5; bases outside the gene matches: 7. This CDR3 has 14 residues.

This clonotype was observed a few times. V is TRBV5-6 and J is TRBJ2-4; D is unresolved. CDR1 is SGHDT and CDR2 is YYEEEE in the germline V gene. The CDR3 is 13 residues long. V dropped 2 bases and J dropped 7 bases, with 10 bases sitting between them. The CDR3 loop is CASSFGMGNIQYF. CDR3 DNA: TGTGCCAGCAGCTTTGGTATGGGGAACATTCAGTACTTC.

CDR3 coding DNA: TGCGCCAGCAGCTTTAGCGTGCTAGCGGGGGCTTCGGATGAGCAGTTCTTC. Protein sequence: CASSFSVLAGASDEQFF. The V gene is TRBV5-1, the J gene TRBJ2-1; 10 bases map to TRBD2. CDR1 and CDR2 (germline): SGHRS, YFSETQ. V was pared by 2 bases and J by 8 bases, with 13 bases of the junction left unmatched. The CDR3 covers 17 residues.

The CDR3: CSATRLAGTTNEQFF. CDR3 nucleotide sequence: TGCAGTGCTACGAGACTAGCGGGGACGACTAATGAGCAGTTCTTC. The chain recombines TRBV20-1 with TRBJ2-1; TRBD2 aligns across 11 bases. Unmatched junction bases numbered 9, after V lost 4 bases and J lost 7 bases. In germline, CDR1 is DFQATT, CDR2 SNEGSKA (reference sequence). This CDR3 spans 15 amino acids.

The chain joins TRBV20-1 to TRBJ2-1, with TRBD1 identical over 9 bases. The CDR3 has 13 amino acids. Per germline, CDR1 DFQATT and CDR2 SNEGSKA (reference sequence). J was trimmed by 4 bases and V by 5 bases; bases with no gene match: 3. For the CDR3, the DNA is TGCAGTGCTTCCGGACAGGGGTACAATGAGCAGTTCTTC. Protein: CSASGQGYNEQFF.

This clonotype appeared a few times. This chain connects TRBV15 to TRBJ2-7; 7 nucleotides match TRBD1. The CDR3 consists of 13 residues. The germline gives CDR1 LNHNV, CDR2 YYDKDF (reference sequence). J lost 3 bases, V lost 4 bases, and 3 bases had no gene match. CDR3 sequence (DNA): TGTGCCACCAGCACGACAGGGTACTACGAGCAGTACTTC. Amino acids: CATSTTGYYEQYF.

The gene calls are TRBV20-1 and TRBJ1-1; D is possibly TRBD1 (5 bases). Germline CDR1 reads DFQATT; CDR2 reads SNEGSKA (reference sequence). The CDR3 extends over 14 amino acids. With 1 base removed from V and 2 bases from J, the gap between germline ends came to 11 bases. The DNA for the CDR3 is TGCAGTGCTAGAGCCGCAGGGTACAACACTGAAGCTTTCTTT. It encodes CSARAAGYNTEAFF.

The chain couples TRBV6-5 to TRBJ2-4, with 9 bases identical to TRBD1. V lost 2 bases to trimming and J lost 3 bases; unmatched junction nucleotides: 14. The CDR3 totals 19 residues. Per the germline V gene, CDR1 is MNHEY and CDR2 is SVGAGI. CDR3 DNA sequence: TGTGCCAGCAGTTACATCGCGGGACAGGGAGTGTGGGTCAAAAACATTCAGTACTTC. Translation: CASSYIAGQGVWVKNIQYF.

The rearrangement links TRBV4-2 to TRBJ2-7; a possible D gene is TRBD2 (5 bases). CDR1 LGHNA and CDR2 YNFKEQ come from the germline V gene. Trimming removed 0 bases at V and 5 bases at J, with 8 bases between. The CDR3 covers 13 residues. As DNA, the CDR3 is TGTGCCAGCAGCCAAGAGCGGGCCCACGAGCAGTACTTC. Residues: CASSQERAHEQYF.